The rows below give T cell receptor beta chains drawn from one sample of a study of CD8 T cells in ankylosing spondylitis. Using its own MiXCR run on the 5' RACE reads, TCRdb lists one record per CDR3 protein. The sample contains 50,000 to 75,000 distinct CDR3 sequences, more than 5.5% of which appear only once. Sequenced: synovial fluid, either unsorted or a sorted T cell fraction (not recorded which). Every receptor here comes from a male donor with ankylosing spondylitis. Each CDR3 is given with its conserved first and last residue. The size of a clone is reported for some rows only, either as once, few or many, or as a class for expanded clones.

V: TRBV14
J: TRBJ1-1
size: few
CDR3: CASSPERGVGEAFF

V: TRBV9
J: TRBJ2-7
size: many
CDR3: CASSVAPGFSYEQYF

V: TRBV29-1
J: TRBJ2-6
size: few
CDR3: CSVGGVPGANVLTF

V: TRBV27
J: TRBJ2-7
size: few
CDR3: CASSRPGQTLYEQYF

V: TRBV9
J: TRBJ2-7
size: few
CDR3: CASSLDLTTWEQYF

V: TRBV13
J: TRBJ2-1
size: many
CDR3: CASSLMLANTYNEQFF

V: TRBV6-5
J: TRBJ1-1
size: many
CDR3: CASSYSTGQMNTEAFF

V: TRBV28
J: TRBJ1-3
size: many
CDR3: CASTPGNTIYF

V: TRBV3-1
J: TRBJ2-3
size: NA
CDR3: CASSQARPSGMWGTQYF

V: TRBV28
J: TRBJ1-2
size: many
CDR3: CASSFHRENNGYTF

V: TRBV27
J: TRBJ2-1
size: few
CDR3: CASSLLAGGGNEQFF

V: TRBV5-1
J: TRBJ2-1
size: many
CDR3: CASSSTYSYNEQFF

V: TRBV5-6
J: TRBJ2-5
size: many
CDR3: CASSTVTGAVETQYF

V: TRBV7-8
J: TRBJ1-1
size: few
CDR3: CASSSMGTGTEAFF

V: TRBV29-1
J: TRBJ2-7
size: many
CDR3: CSVEAEGPAYEQYF

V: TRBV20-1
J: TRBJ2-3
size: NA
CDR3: CSADLALSTDTQYF

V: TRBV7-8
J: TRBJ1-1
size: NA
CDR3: CASSSGQGTEAFF

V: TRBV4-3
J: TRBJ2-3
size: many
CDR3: CASSQAWGNTDTQYF

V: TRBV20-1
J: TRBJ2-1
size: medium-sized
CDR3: CSVAFDSLTNEQFF

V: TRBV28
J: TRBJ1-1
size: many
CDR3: CASRSDRLEAFF

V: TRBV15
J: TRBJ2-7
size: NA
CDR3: CATSNPGGMAYEQYF

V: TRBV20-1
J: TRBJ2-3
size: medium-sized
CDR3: CSAEGTEVTDTQYF

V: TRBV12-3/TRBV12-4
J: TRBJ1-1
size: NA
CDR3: CASSLGYRNTEAFF

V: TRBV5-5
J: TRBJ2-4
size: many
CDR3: CASSLGGDYKNIQYF

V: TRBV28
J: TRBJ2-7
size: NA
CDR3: CASRQGSYEQYF

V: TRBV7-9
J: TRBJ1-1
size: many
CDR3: CASSLVAGGGTEAFF

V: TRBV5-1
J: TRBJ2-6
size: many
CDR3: CASSPRGSGANVLTF

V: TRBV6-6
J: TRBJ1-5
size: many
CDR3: CASSYSGAQPQHF

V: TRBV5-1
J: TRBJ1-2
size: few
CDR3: CASSLEGEGVYGYTF

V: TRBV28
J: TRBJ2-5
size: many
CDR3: CASHGQGHETQYF

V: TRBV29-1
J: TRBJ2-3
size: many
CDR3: CSVEVYSARGTDTQYF

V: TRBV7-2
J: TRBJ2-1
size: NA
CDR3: CASSLSGSILEQFF

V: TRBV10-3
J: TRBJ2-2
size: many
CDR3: CATGPGGITGELFF

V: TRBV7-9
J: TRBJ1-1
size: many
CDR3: CASSLTSIPEAFF

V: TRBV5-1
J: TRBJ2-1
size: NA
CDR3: CASRGGENEQFF

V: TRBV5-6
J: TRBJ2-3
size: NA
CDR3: CASSFTPVAVGIGGTQYF

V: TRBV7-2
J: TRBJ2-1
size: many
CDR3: CASSRPGEYSEQFF

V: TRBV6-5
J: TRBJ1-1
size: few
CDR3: CASSSNTEAFF

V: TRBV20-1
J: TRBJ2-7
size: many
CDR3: CSARPQGGYEQYF

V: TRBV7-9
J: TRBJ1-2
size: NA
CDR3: CASTYATGGAGYGYTF